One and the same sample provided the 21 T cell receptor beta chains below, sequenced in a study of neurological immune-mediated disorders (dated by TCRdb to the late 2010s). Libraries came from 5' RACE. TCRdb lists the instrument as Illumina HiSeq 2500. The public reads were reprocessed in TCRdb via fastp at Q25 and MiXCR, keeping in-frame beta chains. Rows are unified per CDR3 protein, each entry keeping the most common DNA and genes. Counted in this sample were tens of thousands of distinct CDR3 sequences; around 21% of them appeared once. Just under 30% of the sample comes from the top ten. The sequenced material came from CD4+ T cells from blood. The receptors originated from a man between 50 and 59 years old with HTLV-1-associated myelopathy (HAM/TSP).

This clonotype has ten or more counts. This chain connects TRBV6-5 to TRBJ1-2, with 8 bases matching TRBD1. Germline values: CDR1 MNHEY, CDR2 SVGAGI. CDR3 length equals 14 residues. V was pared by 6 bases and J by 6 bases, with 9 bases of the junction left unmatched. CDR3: CASRPGQGNDGYTF. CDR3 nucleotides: TGTGCCAGCAGACCCGGACAGGGTAATGATGGCTACACCTTC.

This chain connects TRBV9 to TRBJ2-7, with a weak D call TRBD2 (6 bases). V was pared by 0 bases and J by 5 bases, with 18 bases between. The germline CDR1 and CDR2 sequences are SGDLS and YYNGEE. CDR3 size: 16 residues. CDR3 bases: TGTGCCAGCAGCGTAGGTTGTAGCGGTGGGGAAGACGAGCAGTACTTC. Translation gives CASSVGCSGGEDEQYF.

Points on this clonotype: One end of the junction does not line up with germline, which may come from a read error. CDR3 nucleotides: TGCTCAAGCAAGGGGTTCGCAGGAACTGAAGCTTTATTT. Its translation: CSSKGFAGTEALF. This sequence joins TRBV20-1 and TRBJ1-1, with D perhaps TRBD1 (5 bases). The CDR3 has 13 amino acids. Germline values: CDR1 DFQATT, CDR2 SNEGSKA (reference sequence).

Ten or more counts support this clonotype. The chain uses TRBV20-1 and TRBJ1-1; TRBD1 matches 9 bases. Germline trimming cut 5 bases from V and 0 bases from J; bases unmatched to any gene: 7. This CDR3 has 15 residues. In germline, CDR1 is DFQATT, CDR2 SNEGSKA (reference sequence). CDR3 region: CSAPGQGPMNTEAFF. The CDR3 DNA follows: TGCAGTGCTCCAGGACAGGGGCCCATGAACACTGAAGCTTTCTTT.

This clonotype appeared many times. The CDR3 sequence is CSASFGGAHTQYF. The CDR3, as DNA: TGCAGTGCTAGTTTCGGCGGAGCTCATACGCAGTATTTT. The chain employs TRBV20-1 and TRBJ2-3; the D is unclear. Germline V lookup: CDR1 DFQATT, CDR2 SNEGSKA (reference sequence). Trimming left V 3 bases short and J 7 bases short, with 14 bases between. This CDR3 has 13 residues.

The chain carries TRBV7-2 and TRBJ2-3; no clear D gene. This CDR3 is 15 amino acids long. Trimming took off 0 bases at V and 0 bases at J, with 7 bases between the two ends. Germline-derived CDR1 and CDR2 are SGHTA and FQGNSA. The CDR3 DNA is TGTGCCAGCAGCTTAGCTAGCCCTAGCACAGATACGCAGTATTTT. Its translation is CASSLASPSTDTQYF.

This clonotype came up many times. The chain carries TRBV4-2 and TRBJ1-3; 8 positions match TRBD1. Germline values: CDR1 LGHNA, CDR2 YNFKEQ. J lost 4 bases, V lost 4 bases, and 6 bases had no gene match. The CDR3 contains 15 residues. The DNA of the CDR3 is TGTGCCAGCAGCCGGGACAGGACGGGAGGAAACACCATATATTTT. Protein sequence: CASSRDRTGGNTIYF.

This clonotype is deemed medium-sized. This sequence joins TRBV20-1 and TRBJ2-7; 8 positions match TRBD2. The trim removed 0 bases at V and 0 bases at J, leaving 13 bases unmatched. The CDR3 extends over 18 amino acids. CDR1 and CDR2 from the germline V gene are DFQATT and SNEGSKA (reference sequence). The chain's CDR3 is CSARDLGGRPESSYEQYF. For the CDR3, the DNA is TGCAGTGCTAGAGATCTGGGCGGGAGGCCAGAAAGCTCCTACGAGCAGTACTTC.

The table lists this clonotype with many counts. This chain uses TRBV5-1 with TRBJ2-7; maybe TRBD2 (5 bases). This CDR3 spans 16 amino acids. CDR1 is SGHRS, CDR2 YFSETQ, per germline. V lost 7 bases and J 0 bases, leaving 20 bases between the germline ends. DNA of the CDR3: TGCGCCAGCCAGCTTGAGGAGGCGGTGAGCTCCTACGAGCAGTACTTC. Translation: CASQLEEAVSSYEQYF.

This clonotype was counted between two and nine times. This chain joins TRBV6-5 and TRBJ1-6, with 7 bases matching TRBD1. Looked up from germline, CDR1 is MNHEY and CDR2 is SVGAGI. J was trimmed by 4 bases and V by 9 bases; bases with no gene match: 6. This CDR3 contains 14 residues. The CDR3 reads CASGEQGYNSPLHF. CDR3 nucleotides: TGTGCCAGTGGAGAACAGGGGTATAATTCACCCCTCCACTTT.

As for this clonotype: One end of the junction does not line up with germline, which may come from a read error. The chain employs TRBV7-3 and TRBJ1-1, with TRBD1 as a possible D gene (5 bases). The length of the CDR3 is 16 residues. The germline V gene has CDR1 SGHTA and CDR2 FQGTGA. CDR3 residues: CASSLQGAGMNTDAFF. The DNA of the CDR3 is TGTGCCAGCAGCTTACAGGGTGCCGGGATGAACACTGATGCTTTCTTT.

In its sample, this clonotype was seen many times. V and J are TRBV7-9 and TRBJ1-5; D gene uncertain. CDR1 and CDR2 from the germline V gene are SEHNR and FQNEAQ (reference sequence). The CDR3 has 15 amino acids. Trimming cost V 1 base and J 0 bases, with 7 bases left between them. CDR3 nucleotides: TGTGCCAGCAGCTTAGGCGGATATAGCAATCAGCCCCAGCATTTT. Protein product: CASSLGGYSNQPQHF.

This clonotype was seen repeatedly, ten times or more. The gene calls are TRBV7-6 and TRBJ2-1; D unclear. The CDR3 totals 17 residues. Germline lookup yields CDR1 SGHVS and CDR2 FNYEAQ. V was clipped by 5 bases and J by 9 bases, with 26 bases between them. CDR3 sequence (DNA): TGTGCCAGCAGCCCCCGAAACGGAGCCCAGACTTTGGGTGAGCAGTTCTTC. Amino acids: CASSPRNGAQTLGEQFF.

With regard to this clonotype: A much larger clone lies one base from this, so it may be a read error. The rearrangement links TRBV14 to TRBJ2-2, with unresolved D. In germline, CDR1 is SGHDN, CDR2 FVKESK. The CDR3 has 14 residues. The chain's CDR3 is CANSQVAPTGELFF. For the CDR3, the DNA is TGTGCCAACAGCCAAGTGGCCCCCACCGGGGAGCTGTTTTTT.

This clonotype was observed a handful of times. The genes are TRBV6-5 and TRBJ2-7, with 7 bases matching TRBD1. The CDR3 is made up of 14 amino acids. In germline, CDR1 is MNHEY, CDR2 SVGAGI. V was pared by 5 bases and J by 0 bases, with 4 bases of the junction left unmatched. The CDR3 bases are TGTGCCAGCAGTCGGGACAGACTCTCCTACGAGCAGTACTTC. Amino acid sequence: CASSRDRLSYEQYF.

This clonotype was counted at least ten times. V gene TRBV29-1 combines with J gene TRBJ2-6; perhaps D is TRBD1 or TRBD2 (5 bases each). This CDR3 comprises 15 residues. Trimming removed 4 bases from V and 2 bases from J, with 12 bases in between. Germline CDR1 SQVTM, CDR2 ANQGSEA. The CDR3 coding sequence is TGCAGCGTTGTAGACCAGGGAGCTGGGGCCAACGTCCTGACTTTC. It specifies CSVVDQGAGANVLTF.

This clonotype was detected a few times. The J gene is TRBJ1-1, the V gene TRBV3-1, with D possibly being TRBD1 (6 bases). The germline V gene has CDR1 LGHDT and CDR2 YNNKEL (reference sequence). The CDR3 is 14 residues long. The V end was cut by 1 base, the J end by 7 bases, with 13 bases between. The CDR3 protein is CASSQVPGESEAFF. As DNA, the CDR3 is TGTGCCAGCAGCCAAGTTCCAGGGGAGAGTGAAGCTTTCTTT.

The CDR3, as DNA: TGTGCCAGCAGCCAAGTCGGGACAGGGAGGACCTACGAGCAGTACTTC. Translated: CASSQVGTGRTYEQYF. The V gene is TRBV3-1, the J gene TRBJ2-7, with 9 bases aligning to TRBD1. CDR1 is LGHDT and CDR2 is YNNKEL in the germline V gene (reference sequence). The CDR3 is 16 residues long. V was pared by 1 base and J by 2 bases, with 6 bases of the junction left unmatched.

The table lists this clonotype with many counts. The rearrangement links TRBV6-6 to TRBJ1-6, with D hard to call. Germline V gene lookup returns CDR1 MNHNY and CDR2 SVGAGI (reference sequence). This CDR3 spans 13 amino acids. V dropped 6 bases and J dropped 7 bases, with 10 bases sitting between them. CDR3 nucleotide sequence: TGTGCCAGCAGCGCCAGAGGGAATTCACCCCTCCACTTT. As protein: CASSARGNSPLHF.

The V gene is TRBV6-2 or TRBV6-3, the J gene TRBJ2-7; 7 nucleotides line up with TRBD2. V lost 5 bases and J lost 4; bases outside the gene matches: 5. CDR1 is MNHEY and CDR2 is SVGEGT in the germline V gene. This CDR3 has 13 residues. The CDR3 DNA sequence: TGTGCCAGCAGTCGGGACGGGGGGTACGAGCAGTACTTC. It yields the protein CASSRDGGYEQYF.

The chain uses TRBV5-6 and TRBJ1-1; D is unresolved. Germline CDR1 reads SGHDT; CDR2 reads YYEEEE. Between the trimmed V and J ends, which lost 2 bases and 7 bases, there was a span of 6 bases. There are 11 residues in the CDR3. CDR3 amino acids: CASSLRSEAFF. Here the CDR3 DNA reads TGTGCCAGCAGCTTAAGAAGTGAAGCTTTCTTT.